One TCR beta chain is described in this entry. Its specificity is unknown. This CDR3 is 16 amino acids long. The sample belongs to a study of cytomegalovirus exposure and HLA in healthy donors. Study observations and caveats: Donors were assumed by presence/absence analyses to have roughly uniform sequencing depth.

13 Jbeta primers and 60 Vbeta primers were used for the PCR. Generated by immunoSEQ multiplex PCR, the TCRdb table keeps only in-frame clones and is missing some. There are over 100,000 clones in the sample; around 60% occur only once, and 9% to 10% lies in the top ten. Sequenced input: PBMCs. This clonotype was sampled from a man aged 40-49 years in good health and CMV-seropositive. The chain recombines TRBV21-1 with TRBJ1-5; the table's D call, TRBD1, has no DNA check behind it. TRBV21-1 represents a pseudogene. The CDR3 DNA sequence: TGTGCCAGCAGCAAAGTGGCAGGGGCGAACAATCAGCCCCAGCATTTT. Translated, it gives CASSKVAGANNQPQHF.